A selection of T cell receptor beta chains follows, all from one sample in a study of blood T cell repertoires in COVID-19. Produced via immunoSEQ multiplex PCR; TCRdb's table is partial and in-frame only. The sample lists roughly 150,000 clones, about four fifths occurring once. Input material: peripheral blood. These receptors were taken from a woman of 80 years or more with COVID-19, enrolled during active disease. The CDR3 runs from the conserved cysteine through the conserved F or W. The D gene is left open where the match is weak. Clone sizes are given selectively: once, few, many, or a class where the clone is expanded.

TRBJ1-4 | NA | 18 | TRBV6-1 | NA | CASSESGVSFATNEKLFF | TGTGCCAGCAGTGAATCGGGGGTTTCTTTCGCAACTAATGAAAAACTGTTTTTT
TRBJ2-1 | NA | 12 | TRBV6-1 | NA | CASSEAFVEQFF | TGTGCCAGCAGTGAAGCTTTTGTAGAGCAGTTCTTC
TRBJ2-2 | NA | 14 | TRBV5-1 | TRBD2 | CASSSLAGSGELFF | TGCGCCAGCAGCTCGTTAGCGGGAAGCGGGGAGCTGTTTTTT
TRBJ1-1 | NA | 17 | TRBV7-3 | TRBD1 | CASSLRWTGGPNTEAFF | TGTGCCAGCAGCTTAAGGTGGACAGGAGGCCCGAACACTGAAGCTTTCTTT
TRBJ1-5 | NA | 15 | TRBV6-2/TRBV6-3 | NA | CASSYLRVGNQPQHF | TGTGCCAGCAGTTACCTCCGGGTAGGCAATCAGCCCCAGCATTTT
TRBJ2-3 | NA | 14 | TRBV10-3 | NA | CAISERTEADTQYF | TGTGCCATCAGTGAAAGGACAGAAGCAGATACGCAGTATTTT
TRBJ1-5 | once | 16 | TRBV18 | TRBD1 | CASSPQHRGLGQPQHF | TGTGCCAGCTCACCACAACACAGGGGGCTGGGACAGCCCCAGCATTTT
TRBJ2-7 | NA | 16 | TRBV2 | TRBD1 | CASNPTPGQGAYEQYF | TGTGCCAGCAACCCGACCCCAGGGCAGGGGGCCTACGAGCAGTACTTC
TRBJ2-2 | NA | 18 | TRBV24-1 | TRBD1 | CATSDPAGTGVLTGELFF | TGTGCCACCAGTGACCCAGCCGGGACAGGGGTTCTTACCGGGGAGCTGTTTTTT
TRBJ2-2 | NA | 14 | TRBV29-1 | TRBD2 | CSPPGLAGGRELFF | TGCAGCCCACCGGGACTAGCGGGAGGCCGGGAGCTGTTTTTT
TRBJ1-1 | NA | 12 | TRBV12-3/TRBV12-4 | TRBD1 | CASIHRGKGAFF | TGTGCCAGCATCCACAGGGGAAAGGGAGCTTTCTTT
TRBJ1-4 | many | 14 | TRBV9 | NA | CASSPPGTDEKLFF | TGTGCCAGCAGCCCACCGGGAACAGACGAAAAACTGTTTTTT
TRBJ2-7 | NA | 12 | TRBV6-5 | TRBD1 | CASRDRMNEQYF | TGTGCCAGCAGGGACAGGATGAACGAGCAGTACTTC
TRBJ2-5 | NA | 18 | TRBV10-3 | TRBD2 | CAISEAPLAGGFQETQYF | TGTGCCATCAGTGAGGCCCCCTTAGCGGGGGGGTTTCAAGAGACCCAGTACTTC
TRBJ1-6 | once | 14 | TRBV19 | TRBD1 | CASSLLTGASPLHF | TGTGCCAGTAGTTTACTCACAGGGGCCTCACCCCTCCACTTT
TRBJ1-1 | NA | 15 | TRBV6-1 | NA | CASTRPGGAYTEAFF | TGTGCCAGCACCCGCCCGGGAGGGGCGTACACTGAAGCTTTCTTT
TRBJ1-6 | NA | 16 | TRBV25-1 | TRBD1 | CASSDSTGGNNSPLHF | TGTGCCAGCAGTGACTCGACAGGGGGCAATAATTCACCCCTCCACTTT
TRBJ1-3 | NA | 15 | TRBV3-1/TRBV3-2 | NA | CASSLERGPGNTIYF | TGTGCCAGCAGCCTAGAACGAGGGCCTGGAAACACCATATATTTT
TRBJ2-7 | NA | 14 | TRBV27 | NA | CASSIWGRGYEQYF | TGTGCCAGCAGTATTTGGGGGCGTGGCTACGAGCAGTACTTC
TRBJ1-2 | NA | 17 | TRBV30 | TRBD1 | CAWSAFSPGTGGRGYTF | TGTGCCTGGAGTGCGTTCAGCCCCGGGACAGGGGGCCGTGGCTACACCTTC
TRBJ2-7 | NA | 15 | TRBV28 | TRBD1 | CASSPTGVASYEQYF | TGTGCCAGCAGTCCGACAGGGGTAGCCTCCTACGAGCAGTACTTC
TRBJ1-3 | NA | 15 | TRBV4-1 | NA | CASSQETAFPNTIYF | TGCGCCAGCAGCCAAGAGACAGCTTTTCCGAACACCATATATTTT
TRBJ1-1 | NA | 13 | TRBV7-3 | NA | CASSLTFQGKAFF | TGTGCCAGCAGCTTAACGTTCCAGGGTAAAGCTTTCTTT
TRBJ1-5 | NA | 16 | TRBV19 | TRBD1 | CASSIPGQGAGQPQHF | TGTGCCAGTAGTATTCCAGGACAGGGGGCGGGCCAGCCCCAGCATTTT
TRBJ2-3 | NA | 14 | TRBV19 | NA | CASTLSGSTDTQYF | TGTGCCAGTACCCTAAGCGGAAGCACAGATACGCAGTATTTT
TRBJ2-7 | NA | 16 | TRBV2 | NA | CASSVSVISVTYEQYF | TGTGCCAGCAGTGTGTCTGTAATATCGGTGACCTACGAGCAGTACTTC
TRBJ2-1 | NA | 16 | TRBV5-6 | TRBD2 | CASSLVGLADYNEQFF | TGTGCCAGCAGCTTGGTTGGACTAGCGGATTACAATGAGCAGTTCTTC
TRBJ1-6 | NA | 13 | TRBV12-3/TRBV12-4 | TRBD1 | CASSLGQGSPLHF | TGTGCCAGCAGTTTAGGACAGGGATCACCCCTCCACTTT
TRBJ2-1 | few | 14 | TRBV5-1 | NA | CASSLKLTYNEQFF | TGCGCCAGCAGCTTGAAACTTACCTACAATGAGCAGTTCTTC
TRBJ1-2 | once | 12 | TRBV12-3/TRBV12-4 | TRBD1 | CASKGTDYGYTF | TGTGCCAGCAAAGGGACAGACTATGGCTACACCTTC
TRBJ2-7 | NA | 14 | TRBV19 | NA | CASSTSGLNYEQYF | TGTGCCAGTAGCACCTCGGGACTCAACTACGAGCAGTACTTC
TRBJ1-2 | NA | 13 | TRBV27 | TRBD1 | CASSFRGGNGYTF | TGTGCCAGCAGTTTTAGAGGGGGCAATGGCTACACCTTC
TRBJ2-5 | NA | 12 | TRBV12-3/TRBV12-4 | NA | CASRSTGETQYF | TGTGCCAGCAGGTCAACGGGGGAGACCCAGTACTTC
TRBJ1-1 | NA | 14 | TRBV7-9 | TRBD1 | CASSSGQGRTEAFF | TGTGCCAGCAGCTCTGGACAGGGGAGAACTGAAGCTTTCTTT
TRBJ1-5 | NA | 15 | TRBV19 | NA | CASSIRGNSNQPQHF | TGTGCCAGTAGTATAAGAGGGAATAGCAATCAGCCCCAGCATTTT
TRBJ2-7 | few | 16 | TRBV18 | TRBD2 | CASSPDGLAAAYEQYF | TGTGCCAGCTCACCCGACGGACTAGCTGCCGCCTACGAGCAGTACTTC
TRBJ1-2 | once | 13 | TRBV9 | NA | CASSPLAGVGYTF | TGTGCCAGCAGCCCCTTGGCAGGGGTTGGCTACACCTTC
TRBJ1-5 | NA | 15 | TRBV7-9 | NA | CASSAGGSTNQPQHF | TGTGCCAGCAGTGCGGGGGGGTCTACCAATCAGCCCCAGCATTTT
TRBJ2-4 | NA | 16 | TRBV11-3 | TRBD2 | CASSLLGLAGAGFQYF | TGTGCCAGCAGCTTACTCGGACTAGCGGGGGCAGGGTTTCAGTACTTC
TRBJ2-3 | NA | 16 | TRBV6-2/TRBV6-3 | TRBD1 | CASSFAGGASTDTQYF | TGTGCCAGCAGCTTCGCAGGGGGCGCTTCCACAGATACGCAGTATTTT
TRBJ1-1 | few | 13 | TRBV18 | NA | CASSGGGGTEAFF | TGTGCCAGCTCAGGGGGCGGGGGCACTGAAGCTTTCTTT
TRBJ2-1 | few | 17 | TRBV23-1 | NA | CASRSKISGKGDNEQFF | TGCGCCAGCAGATCAAAAATCAGCGGGAAGGGGGACAATGAGCAGTTCTTC
TRBJ2-3 | NA | 14 | TRBV10-2 | NA | CASISGGRADTQYF | TGCGCCAGCATAAGCGGAGGGCGGGCAGATACGCAGTATTTT
TRBJ2-3 | NA | 15 | TRBV9 | TRBD1 | CASSVRQGGTDTQYF | TGTGCCAGCAGCGTAAGACAGGGTGGCACAGATACGCAGTATTTT
TRBJ2-3 | NA | 16 | TRBV6-5 | TRBD2 | CASSYSSSGGADTQYF | TGTGCCAGCAGTTACTCGAGTAGCGGGGGTGCAGATACGCAGTATTTT
TRBJ1-2 | NA | 15 | TRBV27 | TRBD1 | CASSLQFTGDYGYTF | TGTGCCAGCAGTCTACAATTTACAGGGGACTATGGCTACACCTTC
TRBJ2-1 | NA | 14 | TRBV6-5 | TRBD1 | CASSRDRVVNEQFF | TGTGCCAGCAGTCGGGACAGGGTGGTGAATGAGCAGTTCTTC
TRBJ1-2 | NA | 13 | TRBV4-3 | NA | CASSQARNYGYTF | TGCGCCAGCAGCCAAGCCCGGAACTATGGCTACACCTTC
TRBJ2-7 | NA | 17 | TRBV18 | TRBD2 | CASSPQPGGFLTYEQYF | TGTGCCAGCTCACCACAGCCGGGAGGGTTCCTCACCTACGAGCAGTACTTC
TRBJ2-1 | NA | 13 | TRBV5-1 | NA | CASSLIPSNEQFF | TGCGCCAGCAGCTTGATTCCCTCCAATGAGCAGTTCTTC
TRBJ2-7 | NA | 17 | TRBV4-2 | TRBD2 | CASSQEYGLAGSYEQYF | TGTGCCAGCAGCCAAGAATACGGGCTAGCGGGCTCCTACGAGCAGTACTTC
TRBJ2-2 | NA | 16 | TRBV3-1/TRBV3-2 | NA | CASSLRAGRYTGELFF | TGTGCCAGCAGCCTGAGGGCAGGGAGGTACACCGGGGAGCTGTTTTTT
TRBJ1-6 | NA | 16 | TRBV5-1 | TRBD1 | CASSLGGTAYNSPLHF | TGCGCCAGCAGCCTTGGGGGGACAGCGTATAATTCACCCCTCCACTTT
TRBJ2-1 | NA | 15 | TRBV27 | NA | CASTPQAGAYNEQFF | TGTGCCAGCACCCCACAGGCAGGGGCCTACAATGAGCAGTTCTTC